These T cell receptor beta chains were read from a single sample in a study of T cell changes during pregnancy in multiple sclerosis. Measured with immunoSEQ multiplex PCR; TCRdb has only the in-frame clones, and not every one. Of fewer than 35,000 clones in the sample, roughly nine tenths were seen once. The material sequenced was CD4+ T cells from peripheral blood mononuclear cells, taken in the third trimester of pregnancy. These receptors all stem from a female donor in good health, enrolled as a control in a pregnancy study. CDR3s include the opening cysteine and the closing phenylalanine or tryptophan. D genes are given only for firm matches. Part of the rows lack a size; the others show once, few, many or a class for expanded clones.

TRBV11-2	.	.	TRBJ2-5	CASSLVFRGNKETQYF	TGTGCCAGCAGCTTAGTATTTCGGGGGAACAAAGAGACCCAGTACTTC
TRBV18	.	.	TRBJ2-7	CASSLRRVSEQYF	TGTGCCAGCTCCCTCCGACGGGTGAGCGAGCAGTACTTC
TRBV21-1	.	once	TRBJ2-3	CASSKCGGGDTQYF	TGTGCCAGCAGCAAGTGTGGGGGGGGAGATACGCAGTATTTT
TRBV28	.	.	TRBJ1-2	CASSFGSYGYTF	TGTGCCAGCAGTTTTGGCAGCTATGGCTACACCTTC
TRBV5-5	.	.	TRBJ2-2	CASSLARGNGELFF	TGTGCCAGCAGCTTGGCCAGGGGTAACGGGGAGCTGTTTTTT
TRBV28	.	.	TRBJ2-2	CASFRHHGKVAEFTGELFF	TGTGCCAGCTTCCGACACCACGGGAAAGTAGCGGAATTCACCGGGGAGCTGTTTTTT
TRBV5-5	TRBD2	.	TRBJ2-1	CASSPTHGTSDREQFF	TGTGCCAGCAGCCCAACGCACGGGACTAGCGATCGTGAGCAGTTCTTC
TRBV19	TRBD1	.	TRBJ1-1	CASSIIQGPGPAFF	TGTGCCAGTAGTATCATACAGGGGCCGGGGCCAGCTTTCTTT
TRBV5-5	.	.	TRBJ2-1	CASSLAEGGLGNEQFF	TGTGCCAGCAGCTTGGCGGAGGGCGGCCTAGGGAATGAGCAGTTCTTC
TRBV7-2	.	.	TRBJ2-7	CASSSRRANEQYF	TGTGCCAGCAGCTCCCGGCGGGCGAACGAGCAGTACTTC
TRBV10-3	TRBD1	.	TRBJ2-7	CATGTGSPYEQYF	TGTGCCACCGGGACAGGGTCCCCCTACGAGCAGTACTTC
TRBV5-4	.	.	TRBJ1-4	CASSPRGGDSEKLFF	TGTGCCAGCAGCCCCCGCGGGGGTGATAGTGAAAAACTGTTTTTT
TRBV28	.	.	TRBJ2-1	CASSQEDWNEQFF	TGTGCCAGCAGCCAAGAGGACTGGAATGAGCAGTTCTTC
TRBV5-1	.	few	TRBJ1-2	CASSLKTDSGSYTF	TGCGCCAGCAGCTTGAAGACAGACTCAGGGAGCTACACCTTC
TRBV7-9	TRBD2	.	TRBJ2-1	CASSPPSGGAGEQFF	TGTGCCAGCAGCCCGCCTAGCGGGGGGGCCGGTGAGCAGTTCTTC
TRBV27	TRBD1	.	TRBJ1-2	CASSLDGTGTPLYGYTF	TGTGCCAGCAGTTTAGACGGGACAGGGACTCCTCTCTATGGCTACACCTTC
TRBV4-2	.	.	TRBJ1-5	CASSQERYGQPQHF	TGTGCCAGCAGCCAAGAGAGGTACGGACAGCCCCAGCATTTT
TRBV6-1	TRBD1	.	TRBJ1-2	CASSGGTGSYGYTF	TGTGCCAGCAGCGGAGGGACAGGGTCCTATGGCTACACCTTC
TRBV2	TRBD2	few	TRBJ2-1	CASISGGGSYNEQFF	TGTGCCAGCATCTCCGGGGGGGGATCCTACAATGAGCAGTTCTTC
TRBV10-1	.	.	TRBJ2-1	CASSDPGREEYNEQFF	TGCGCCAGCAGTGACCCCGGCAGGGAAGAATACAATGAGCAGTTCTTC
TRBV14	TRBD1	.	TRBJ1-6	CASSPRKGQNDSPLHF	TGTGCCAGCAGCCCAAGAAAGGGACAGAATGATTCACCCCTCCACTTT
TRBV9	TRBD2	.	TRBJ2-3	CASSVNVREGLTDTQYF	TGTGCCAGCAGCGTAAACGTCCGGGAGGGTCTCACAGATACGCAGTATTTT
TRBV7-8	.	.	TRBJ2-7	CASSVRGPTEQYF	TGTGCCAGCAGCGTCAGGGGTCCAACCGAGCAGTACTTC
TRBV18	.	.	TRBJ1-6	CASSPAVDSPLHF	TGTGCCAGCTCACCGGCGGTCGATTCACCCCTCCACTTT
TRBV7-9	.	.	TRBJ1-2	CASSLDSMPNYGYTF	TGTGCCAGCAGCTTAGACAGTATGCCTAACTATGGCTACACCTTC
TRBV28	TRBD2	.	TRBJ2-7	CASSPLGVAGVYEQYF	TGTGCCAGCAGCCCCCTGGGGGTAGCGGGAGTATACGAGCAGTACTTC
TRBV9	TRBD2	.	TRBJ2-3	CASSVASGGTDTQYF	TGTGCCAGCAGCGTAGCCAGCGGGGGCACAGATACGCAGTATTTT
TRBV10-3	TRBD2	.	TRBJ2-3	CAIKGLAATDTQYF	TGTGCCATCAAGGGACTAGCTGCCACAGATACGCAGTATTTT
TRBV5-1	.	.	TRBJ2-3	CASRLGTSTDTQYF	TGCGCCAGCCGCTTAGGGACTAGCACAGATACGCAGTATTTT
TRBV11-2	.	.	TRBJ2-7	CASSPGLSSYEQYF	TGTGCCAGCAGCCCGGGACTGAGCTCCTACGAGCAGTACTTC
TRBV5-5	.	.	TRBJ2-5	CASSVDGNQETQYF	TGTGCCAGCAGCGTTGACGGGAACCAAGAGACCCAGTACTTC
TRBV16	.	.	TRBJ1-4	CASSQSSGASGEKLFF	TGTGCCAGCAGCCAATCCTCTGGGGCGTCTGGAGAAAAACTGTTTTTT
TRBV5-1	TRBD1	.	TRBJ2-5	CASSWGQRGQETQYF	TGCGCCAGCAGCTGGGGACAGAGAGGGCAAGAGACCCAGTACTTC
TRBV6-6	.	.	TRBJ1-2	CASSYIRQPDGYTF	TGTGCCAGCAGTTACATTCGACAGCCTGATGGCTACACCTTC
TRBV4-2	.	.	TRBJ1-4	CASSQVAGDEKLFF	TGTGCCAGCAGCCAGGTGGCAGGGGACGAAAAACTGTTTTTT
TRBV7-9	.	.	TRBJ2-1	CASSLPTRPTMSSYNEQFF	TGTGCCAGCAGCTTACCCACCCGGCCGACAATGAGCTCCTACAATGAGCAGTTCTTC
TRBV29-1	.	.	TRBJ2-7	CSVEEGVVKEQYF	TGCAGCGTTGAAGAAGGGGTGGTGAAAGAGCAGTACTTC
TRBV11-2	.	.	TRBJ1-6	CASSSLPAGRNSPLHF	TGTGCCAGCAGCTCTTTGCCCGCAGGGCGGAATTCACCCCTCCACTTT
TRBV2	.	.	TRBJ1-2	CASSHRDFYGYTF	TGTGCCAGCAGTCACAGGGATTTCTATGGCTACACCTTC
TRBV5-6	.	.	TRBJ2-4	CASSLFDIQYF	TGTGCCAGCAGCTTGTTCGACATTCAGTACTTC
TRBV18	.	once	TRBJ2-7	CASSSAYEQYF	TGTGCCAGCTCATCCGCCTACGAGCAGTACTTC
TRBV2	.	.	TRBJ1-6	CASSVRQNSPLHF	TGTGCCAGCAGTGTTCGACAGAATTCACCCCTCCACTTT
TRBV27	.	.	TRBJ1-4	CASSLDGTRNEKLFF	TGTGCCAGCAGTTTAGACGGGACAAGAAATGAAAAACTGTTTTTT
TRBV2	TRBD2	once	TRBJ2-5	CASSLRGEGETQYF	TGTGCCAGCAGCCTCCGGGGGGAGGGAGAGACCCAGTACTTC
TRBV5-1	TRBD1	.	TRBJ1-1	CASSRDSRNTEAFF	TGCGCCAGCAGCAGGGACAGTCGGAACACTGAAGCTTTCTTT
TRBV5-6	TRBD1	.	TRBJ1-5	CASSLFSGGGQPQHF	TGTGCCAGCAGCTTGTTTTCAGGGGGAGGACAGCCCCAGCATTTT
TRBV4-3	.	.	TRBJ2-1	CASSRGGAYNEQFF	TGCGCCAGCAGCCGCGGCGGGGCCTACAATGAGCAGTTCTTC
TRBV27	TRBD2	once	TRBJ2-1	CASSLAGGPYNEQFF	TGTGCCAGCAGCCTAGCGGGGGGGCCTTACAATGAGCAGTTCTTC
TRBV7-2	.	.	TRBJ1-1	CASSSMLVTEAFF	TGTGCCAGCAGCTCTATGTTGGTCACTGAAGCTTTCTTT
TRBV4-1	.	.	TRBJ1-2	CASSRTENYGYTF	TGCGCCAGCAGCCGGACAGAGAACTATGGCTACACCTTC